The present TCR beta chain was sequenced within a study of graft-versus-host responses after intestinal transplantation. Study-wide background: As for transplant type, recipients had multivisceral, liver-intestinal, or isolated intestinal grafts. Anti-thymocyte globulin induction was given to all recipients, followed by tacrolimus and steroids for around three years.

Notes on this clone: Its antigen remains unidentified.

Study-wide findings and caveats: The authors found GvH clones in recipient marrow, some appearing first in ileum or blood. Association was observed between peak circulating GvH clone levels and early post-transplant HvG declines.

Clones were read by immunoSEQ multiplex PCR, and TCRdb kept only the in-frame ones, dropping some. The table has 45,000 to 60,000 clones, approximately 95% seen once; the top ten hold approximately 0.21%. This sequence originates from a human donor who was the organ donor for an intestinal transplant. Here the sequenced sample was unstimulated CD8+ T cells sorted from spleen or lymph node cells, taken before transplant.

The CDR3 reads CASSYSKDQYF. CDR3 nucleotide sequence: TGTGCCAGCAGTTACTCGAAGGATCAGTACTTC. The chain employs TRBV6-6 and TRBJ2-7, with unresolved D. V gave up 0 bases and J gave up 10 bases, with 7 bases separating them. The length of the CDR3 is 11 residues. Germline CDR1 is MNHNY and CDR2 is SVGAGI (reference sequence).